Below, 8 T cell receptor beta chains from the same sample are listed, as sequenced in a study of cytomegalovirus exposure and HLA in healthy donors. PCR primers comprised 60 Vbeta and 13 Jbeta primers. Profiled with immunoSEQ multiplex PCR; TCRdb holds only in-frame clones, not every one. Among over 150,000 clones, around three quarters were seen once, and the ten largest hold 3.7%. The sample consisted of PBMCs. The receptors here all came from a man aged 30 to 39 in good health and CMV-seropositive.

The chain links TRBV7-9 to TRBJ1-5; tentatively, D is TRBD1 (6 bases). The germline V gene has CDR1 SEHNR and CDR2 FQNEAQ (reference sequence). V was trimmed by 4 bases and J by 4 bases, leaving 11 bases between them. CDR3 length: 14 amino acids. The CDR3 coding sequence is TGTGCCAGCAGCTCCGGACAGCCTAATCAGCCCCAGCATTTT. Its translation is CASSSGQPNQPQHF.

The V call is TRBV7-2, the J call TRBJ2-7; 14 nucleotides line up with TRBD2. J gave up 2 bases and V 5 bases, and 5 bases lay outside the gene matches. The germline V gene has CDR1 SGHTA and CDR2 FQGNSA. The CDR3 consists of 16 residues. In DNA, the CDR3 is TGTGCCAGCAGCAGACTAGCGGGGGGGCAAACCTACGAGCAGTACTTC. Protein sequence: CASSRLAGGQTYEQYF.

The gene calls are TRBV6-1 and TRBJ2-7; D may be TRBD1 (6 bases). V dropped 9 bases and J dropped 3 bases, with 18 bases sitting between them. The CDR3 length is 14 residues. Germline V gene data show CDR1 as MNHNS and CDR2 as SASEGT. CDR3 protein: CASLAGTLGYEQYF. CDR3 in DNA: TGTGCCAGTCTAGCCGGGACACTCGGCTACGAGCAGTACTTC.

This chain links TRBV7-2 with TRBJ1-3, with 7 bases that match TRBD1. Germline V gives CDR1 SGHTA, CDR2 FQGNSA. V gave up 5 bases and J gave up 4 bases; unmatched junction bases: 8. The CDR3 is made up of 15 amino acids. CDR3 amino acids: CASSRGQSPGNTIYF. The CDR3, as DNA: TGTGCCAGCAGCAGGGGACAGTCCCCCGGAAACACCATATATTTT.

The sample holds a few counts of this clone. The chain combines TRBV5-5 with TRBJ2-7, with D perhaps matching TRBD1 (5 bases). The CDR3 extends over 14 amino acids. CDR1 is SGHKS, CDR2 YYEKEE, per germline (reference sequence). V was clipped by 0 bases and J by 3 bases, with 10 bases between them. The CDR3 is CASSLVRTNYEQYF. The CDR3 coding sequence is TGTGCCAGCAGCTTGGTGCGGACAAACTACGAGCAGTACTTC.

Note on this clone: Germline and junction disagree at one end, which may indicate a read error. The gene calls are TRBV6-1 and TRBJ2-5, with a weak D call TRBD1 (5 bases). Germline-derived CDR1 and CDR2 are MNHNS and SASEGT. CDR3 size: 14 residues. The CDR3 region is CASTEQVLKETQYF. CDR3 in DNA: TGTGCCAGCACTGAACAGGTGTTAAAAGAGACCCAGTACTTC.

V and J are TRBV6-6 and TRBJ2-5, with D perhaps matching TRBD2 (5 bases). The CDR3 runs to 14 residues. V was shortened by 2 bases and J by 2 bases, with 9 bases between the two germline ends. CDR1 MNHNY and CDR2 SVGAGI come from the germline V gene (reference sequence). CDR3 DNA sequence: TGTGCCAGCAGTTACGCTAGCCGTCAAGAGACCCAGTACTTC. This gives the protein CASSYASRQETQYF.

This rearrangement joins TRBV27 to TRBJ1-5, with a possible D match to TRBD1 (5 bases). The CDR3 extends over 15 amino acids. The V gene lost 5 bases and the J gene lost 3 bases, with 14 bases spanning the gap. Germline V CDR1 and CDR2: MNHEY, SMNVEV (reference sequence). DNA for the CDR3: TGTGCCAGCAGTAAAGACAGACGCCTCAATCAGCCCCAGCATTTT. Its protein is CASSKDRRLNQPQHF.